This section outlines one TCR beta chain sequence together with its context. Its antigen is as yet unknown. Repertoires were generated with immunoSEQ multiplex PCR, while TCRdb's copy carries only in-frame clones and drops some. The sample includes roughly 2,300,000 clones, roughly 92% of them seen just once. The data were taken from a study of shared clonotypes between healthy human individuals. Broader study findings: Sequencing of the sorted subsets was shown by rarefaction to be incomplete despite large depth.

CDR1 and CDR2 from the germline V gene are MDHEN and SYDVKM. After removal of 2 bases from V and 4 bases from J, the junction contained 13 bases not matched to a gene. The CDR3 is made up of 18 amino acids. The chain links TRBV28 to TRBJ1-5; 8 bases fit TRBD1. The TCR sequence derives from a man between 18 and 29 years old in good health. Some clones in this sample may be carry-over from other donors' samples. Sample: naive CD4+ T cells from PBMCs. Subset in this sample: CD45RA+ positively selected. The CDR3 nucleotides are TGTGCCAGCAGTTTACCCCGACAGGGGACTTCTAATAATCAGCCCCAGCATTTT. It encodes CASSLPRQGTSNNQPQHF.